These T cell receptor beta chains were read from a single sample in a study of T-cell reconstitution after alpha-beta-depleted transplantation in children. Each CDR3 protein is one row after TCRdb ran MiXCR on the PCR reads. This sample has approximately 490,000 distinct CDR3 sequences, with roughly 10% found just once. Sequences were derived from PBMCs, sampled before TCRalphabeta/CD19-depleted stem cell transplant. All receptors derive from a child aged 2-15 years with inherited bone marrow failure, due to receive a stem cell transplant. Each CDR3 is given without its conserved first and last residue.

j_call v_call cdr3_aa
TRBJ2-1 TRBV5-1 ASSLVGSGYNEQF
TRBJ1-6 TRBV30 AWMGLMDNSPLH
TRBJ2-1 TRBV7-9 ASSPPDMGISYNEQF
TRBJ2-2 TRBV7-2 ASSMGLTNTGELF
TRBJ2-2 TRBV7-2 ASSSTGTRGGELF
TRBJ2-1 TRBV5-1 ASSFHQGPGEQF
TRBJ1-1 TRBV30 AHTLLSGDTEAF
TRBJ1-3 TRBV10-3 AISGIGGNTIY
TRBJ2-2 TRBV9 ASSLPAGAGELF
TRBJ1-3 TRBV4-3 ASSQDPQGTGNTIY
TRBJ1-2 TRBV29-1 SVEGDHYGYT
TRBJ2-7 TRBV28 ASSDPFDEQY
TRBJ2-7 TRBV14 ASSQAPVSYEQY
TRBJ2-7 TRBV4-3 ASSQVYGYEQY
TRBJ1-2 TRBV6-1 ASSPVPTGTRGYT